Shown below are 11 T cell receptor beta chains from a single sample sequenced in a study of cytomegalovirus exposure and HLA in healthy donors. It was with 60 Vbeta and 13 Jbeta primers that the PCR ran. Some clones are missing from TCRdb's copy, which holds only in-frame ones; the method was immunoSEQ multiplex PCR. The sample contains approximately 82,000 clones, roughly 9.1% of which appear only once. Sequencing was carried out using PBMCs. The receptor set was obtained from a man aged 55-75 years in good health and CMV-seropositive.

This clone turned up a few times. The chain carries TRBV2 and TRBJ1-2; 9 bases map to TRBD1. This CDR3 is 15 amino acids long. Germline V CDR1 and CDR2: SNHLY, FYNNEI. With 2 bases clipped from V and 6 bases from J, the junction kept 7 bases outside the gene matches. The CDR3 nucleotides read TGTGCCAGCAGTGAAACGCGGACAGGGGTGGATGGCTACACCTTC. This codes for CASSETRTGVDGYTF.

This rearrangement joins TRBV6-5 to TRBJ1-6; 8 nucleotides line up with TRBD1. Germline trimming cut 4 bases from V and 9 bases from J; bases unmatched to any gene: 5. The CDR3 has 14 residues. Germline loops: CDR1 MNHEY, CDR2 SVGAGI. The CDR3 DNA reads as TGTGCCAGCAGTTCCCCGACAGGGGTTTCACCCCTCCACTTT. This encodes CASSSPTGVSPLHF.

Comments on this clone: This CDR3 is also generated by other DNA sequences in the sample. This sequence joins TRBV7-3 and TRBJ2-5; 7 bases are a match to TRBD2. Losses at the gene ends were 0 bases for V and 5 bases for J; bases not matched to a gene: 0. The CDR3 spans 13 residues. In germline, CDR1 is SGHTA, CDR2 FQGTGA. CDR3: CASSLTGGETQYF. The CDR3 nucleotides read TGTGCCAGCAGCTTAACGGGAGGGGAGACCCAGTACTTC.

This chain links TRBV2 with TRBJ2-1; 11 bases agree with TRBD2. J lost 2 bases, V lost 7 bases, and 4 bases had no gene match. The CDR3 contains 15 residues. The germline gives CDR1 SNHLY, CDR2 FYNNEI. CDR3 coding DNA: TGTGCCAGCATTTTTAGCGGGGGGGCCTACAATGAGCAGTTCTTC. This gives the protein CASIFSGGAYNEQFF.

In its sample, this clone was seen a few times. The rearrangement joins TRBV2 to TRBJ2-7; TRBD2 might be the D (5 bases). The CDR3 sequence is 15 residues long. The germline gives CDR1 SNHLY, CDR2 FYNNEI. Trimming took off 5 bases at V and 2 bases at J, with 16 bases between the two ends. The CDR3 sequence is CASSSAPGNPYEQYF. The CDR3 nucleotides read TGTGCCAGCAGTAGCGCCCCGGGGAACCCCTACGAGCAGTACTTC.

This clone was seen more than once but under ten times. The chain is built from TRBV28 and TRBJ1-1, with D perhaps TRBD1 (5 bases). The length of the CDR3 is 15 residues. Germline assignment: CDR1 MDHEN and CDR2 SYDVKM. Deletions cut 6 bases from V and 3 bases from J, with 17 bases between. CDR3 sequence: CASSLLRWGDTEAFF. The CDR3 bases are TGTGCCAGCAGCCTGCTGCGGTGGGGGGACACTGAAGCTTTCTTT.

This clone was observed a handful of times. This sequence joins TRBV5-1 and TRBJ2-7, with D tentatively TRBD2 (5 bases). V lost 4 bases and J lost 3, with 14 bases in between. This CDR3 comprises 14 residues. Germline V gene lookup returns CDR1 SGHRS and CDR2 YFSETQ. The CDR3 sequence is CASSITGNNYEQYF. CDR3 nucleotide sequence: TGCGCCAGCAGCATTACCGGGAACAACTACGAGCAGTACTTC.

This clone occurred a few times. This rearrangement joins TRBV6-1 to TRBJ1-3; D gene unclear. The CDR3 is made up of 12 amino acids. Germline-derived CDR1 and CDR2 are MNHNS and SASEGT. V was pared by 11 bases and J by 0 bases, with 8 bases between. CDR3 in amino acids: CAAHNSGNTIYF. The DNA of the CDR3 is TGTGCCGCTCACAACTCTGGAAACACCATATATTTT.

This clone was counted between two and nine times. The rearrangement links TRBV11-2 to TRBJ2-3; 7 bases align to TRBD1. The CDR3 extends over 11 amino acids. V trimming: 4 bases; J trimming: 10 bases; junction bases outside the gene matches: 2. Germline V gene sequence: CDR1 SGHAT, CDR2 FQNNGV. CDR3 sequence (DNA): TGTGCCAGCAGCTCGGACAGGCCGCAGTATTTT. It encodes CASSSDRPQYF.

The gene calls are TRBV7-6 and TRBJ2-1; the D gene is possibly TRBD2 (5 bases). The germline V and J ends were trimmed by 0 bases and 0 bases, with 12 bases remaining between them. The CDR3 spans 17 residues. Germline-derived CDR1 and CDR2 are SGHVS and FNYEAQ. The CDR3 is CASSLAGRARSYNEQFF. The CDR3 region has the DNA TGTGCCAGCAGCTTAGCTGGGCGGGCTCGCTCCTACAATGAGCAGTTCTTC.

This clone has a handful of counts. The J gene is TRBJ1-1, the V gene TRBV27; 8 bases are shared with TRBD1. Germline CDR1 reads MNHEY; CDR2 reads SMNVEV (reference sequence). This CDR3 is built from 14 residues. With 6 bases clipped from V and 1 base from J, the junction kept 4 bases outside the gene matches. CDR3 nucleotide sequence: TGTGCCAGCAGACTTACAGGGGGGAACACTGAAGCTTTCTTT. It yields the protein CASRLTGGNTEAFF.